This T cell receptor beta chain came from a study of T cell repertoires in cytomegalovirus infection. On the study more broadly: TCR beta signatures that were public indicated CMV infection and matching HLA type. Study outcomes and limitations: There were HLA-C-restricted CMV-specific TCR beta clonotypes dominating the ex vivo response.

This clonotype was seen many times. Its specificity is unknown. TCRdb re-called the reads through MiXCR, storing one row per CDR3 protein. The sample contains a few hundred thousand distinct CDR3 sequences, around 8.7% of which appear only once. The TCR was taken from a human donor in good health (CMV status not recorded). Some clones in this sample may be carry-over from other donors' samples. Sequencing was done on a sample of PBMCs.

CDR3 loop: CASGPRQGEGYSNQPQHF. CDR3 nucleotide sequence: TGTGCCAGCGGACCGCGACAGGGTGAGGGATATAGCAATCAGCCCCAGCATTTT. The chain employs TRBV6-2 or TRBV6-3 and TRBJ1-5; 7 nucleotides line up with TRBD1. Germline V gives CDR1 MNHEY, CDR2 SVGEGT. Trimming cost V 8 bases and J 0 bases; bases outside gene matches: 16. CDR3 length equals 18 residues.